This TCR beta chain was profiled in a study of cytomegalovirus exposure and HLA in healthy donors. Findings and limits, study-wide: Immune exposure information available was restricted to CMV serostatus.

In regard to this clone: Its antigen remains unknown.

This PCR relied on a set of 60 Vbeta primers and 13 Jbeta primers. Libraries were prepared by immunoSEQ multiplex PCR; TCRdb keeps only in-frame clonotypes and omits some of them. The sample records tens of thousands of clones, roughly 80% being singletons. J was trimmed by 3 bases and V by 3 bases; bases with no gene match: 15. Germline V lookup: CDR1 KGHSH, CDR2 LQKENI. CDR3 size: 18 residues. This chain joins TRBV18 and TRBJ2-7; the match to TRBD1 covers 9 bases. The clonotype comes from a woman aged 40 to 50 in good health and CMV-seropositive. What was sequenced was PBMCs. The CDR3 sequence is CASSPALGEKTGGYEQYF. The CDR3 DNA follows: TGTGCCAGCTCACCCGCCCTAGGGGAAAAGACAGGGGGCTACGAGCAGTACTTC.